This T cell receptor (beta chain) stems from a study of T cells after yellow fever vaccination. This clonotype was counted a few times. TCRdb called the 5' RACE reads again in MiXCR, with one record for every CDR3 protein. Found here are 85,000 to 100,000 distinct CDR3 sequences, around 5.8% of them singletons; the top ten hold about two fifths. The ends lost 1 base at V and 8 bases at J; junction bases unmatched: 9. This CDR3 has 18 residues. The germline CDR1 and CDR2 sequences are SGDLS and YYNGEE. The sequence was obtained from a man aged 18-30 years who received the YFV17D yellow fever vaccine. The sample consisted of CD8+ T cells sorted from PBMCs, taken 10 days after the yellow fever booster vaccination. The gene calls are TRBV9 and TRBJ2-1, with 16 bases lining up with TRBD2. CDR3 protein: CASSVSSGTSGGADEQFF. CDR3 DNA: TGTGCCAGCAGCGTATCATCCGGGACTAGCGGGGGGGCAGATGAGCAGTTCTTC.